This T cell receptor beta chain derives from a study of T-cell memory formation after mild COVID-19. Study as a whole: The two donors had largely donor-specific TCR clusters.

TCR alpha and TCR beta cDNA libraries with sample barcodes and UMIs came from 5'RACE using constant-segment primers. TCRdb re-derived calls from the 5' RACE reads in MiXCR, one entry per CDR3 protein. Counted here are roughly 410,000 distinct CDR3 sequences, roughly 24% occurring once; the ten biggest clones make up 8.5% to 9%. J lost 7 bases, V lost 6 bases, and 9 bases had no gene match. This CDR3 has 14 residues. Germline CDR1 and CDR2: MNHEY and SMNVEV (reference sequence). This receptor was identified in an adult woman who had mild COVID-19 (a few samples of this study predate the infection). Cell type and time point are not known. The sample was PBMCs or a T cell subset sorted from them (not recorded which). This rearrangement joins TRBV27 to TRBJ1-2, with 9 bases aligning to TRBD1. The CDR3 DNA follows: TGTGCCAGCAGAGGCGGGACAGGGAGTGGTGGCTACACCTTC. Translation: CASRGGTGSGGYTF.